This record covers a single T cell receptor (beta chain). Its cognate antigen has yet to be identified. No base qualities exist here, and no much larger clone lies one base off it. TCRbeta CDR3 regions were amplified from genomic DNA using the immunoSEQ Assay, a bias-controlled multiplex PCR. The authors' analysis ran thus. Within the assay, amplification of reference gene primers was used to estimate how many nucleated cells each sample contained. To quantify the absolute abundance of each unique TCRbeta CDR3 rearrangement, sequence reads were collapsed and filtered. Productive Simpson clonality was computed per sample as the square root of Simpson's diversity index over productive rearrangements. Held by TCRdb, this immuneACCESS table contains in-frame sequences only and omits some clones. Under half of the omission traces to an unresolved V gene where checked; the cause of the rest is unknown. Clone size and V and J calls were adopted from that table, with D and trimming inferred from the DNA. The sample contains approximately 150,000 clones, roughly 84% of them found a single time. Approximately 5.1% of the sample is in the top ten clones.

The germline V gene encodes CDR1 MNHNS and CDR2 SASEGT. From cysteine to phenylalanine, the CDR3 is 14 amino acids long. Only the CDR3 portion is preserved as DNA: 42 bases, with reading frame beginning at the first base. Trimming takes 3 bases off V and 8 bases off J; junction bases not matched to a gene: 4. Enrolling through a virtual design, the prospective study's participants ranged in age from roughly 18 to 95 years and lived across 20 to 25 United States geographic areas. To assign participants to cohorts, the prospective study relied on clinical history that participants themselves reported in a screening survey and a study questionnaire. Exposed participants had been in contact with someone with a PCR-confirmed or clinician-diagnosed COVID-19 case within 2 weeks of study entry. In the prospective study, whole blood, serum and a nasopharyngeal or oropharyngeal swab were collected from each participant by mobile phlebotomists. Over a roughly 2-month period, participants in the prospective study had the option of providing additional blood draws and questionnaires. Before DNA extraction, blood samples from the prospective study were shipped at room temperature or frozen.

This record comes from a study of blood T cell repertoires in COVID-19 (dated by TCRdb to 2020 to 2022). Turning to the overall study: Samples from collaborators originated in the United States, Italy and Spain and spanned both the acute and convalescent phases of COVID-19. The prospective study material was composed of cDNA or gDNA derived from T cells, B-cell-depleted T cells, or PBMCs. The samples were drawn from two sources: the first 160 participants of the ongoing ImmuneRACE study, and fewer than 1,500 subjects contributed by 6 global collaborators. Deeply sampled blood TCRbeta repertoires from subjects exposed to, actively infected with, or recovered from COVID-19 were included in the dataset. Nearly every sample came with metadata listing a de-identified subject ID, COVID-19 status, age in years and sex. The repertoires were released in a freely available public database intended as a resource for research on the immune response to SARS-CoV-2. Where available, HLA class I and class II types were obtained from metadata supplied by the sample provider rather than from assay-based typing. Overall study outcomes, separate from this receptor: The amount of clinical and demographic metadata varied by source and participant and was provided uncurated.

The sample comprised PBMCs or T cells enriched from blood (not recorded which). This TCR derives from a man in his sixties or seventies who had been exposed to COVID-19. The receptor chain draws on TRBV6-1 and TRBJ2-1; 10 central bases correspond to TRBD2. The DNA sequence is as follows: TGTGCCAGCAGTGACACTAGCGGGGCGGATGAGCAGTTCTTC. It is translated as CASSDTSGADEQFF.